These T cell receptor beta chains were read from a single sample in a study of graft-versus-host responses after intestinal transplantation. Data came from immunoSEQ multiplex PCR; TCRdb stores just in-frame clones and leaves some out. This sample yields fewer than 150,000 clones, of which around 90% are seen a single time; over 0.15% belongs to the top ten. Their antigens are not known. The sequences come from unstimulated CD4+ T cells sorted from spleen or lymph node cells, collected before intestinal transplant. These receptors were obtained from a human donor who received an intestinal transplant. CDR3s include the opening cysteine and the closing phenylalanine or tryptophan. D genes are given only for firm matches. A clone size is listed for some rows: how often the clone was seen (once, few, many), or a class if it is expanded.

CDR3 protein: CASTRLGDSGELFF; CDR3 DNA: TGTGCCAGCACCCGCTTGGGGGATAGCGGGGAGCTGTTTTTT; V gene: TRBV6-1; clone size: -; J gene: TRBJ2-2; D gene: -
CDR3 protein: CASSQDPGGGLLGINEKLFF; CDR3 DNA: TGCGCCAGCAGCCAAGATCCCGGGGGGGGTCTCTTAGGGATCAATGAAAAACTGTTTTTT; V gene: TRBV4-1; clone size: -; J gene: TRBJ1-4; D gene: -
CDR3 protein: CASSWMARGGLNEQFF; CDR3 DNA: TGTGCCAGCAGTTGGATGGCGCGGGGGGGGCTCAATGAGCAGTTCTTC; V gene: TRBV27; clone size: -; J gene: TRBJ2-1; D gene: TRBD2
CDR3 protein: CASSISGTQQETQYF; CDR3 DNA: TGTGCCAGCAGCATTTCCGGGACTCAACAAGAGACCCAGTACTTC; V gene: TRBV7-7; clone size: -; J gene: TRBJ2-5; D gene: -
CDR3 protein: CASSLWTGMNYGYTF; CDR3 DNA: TGTGCCAGCTCACTTTGGACAGGGATGAACTATGGCTACACCTTC; V gene: TRBV18; clone size: once; J gene: TRBJ1-2; D gene: TRBD1
CDR3 protein: CASSRGNTEAFF; CDR3 DNA: TGTGCCAGCAGCAGGGGGAACACTGAAGCTTTCTTT; V gene: TRBV5-6; clone size: once; J gene: TRBJ1-1; D gene: -
CDR3 protein: CAWSRGGTEAFF; CDR3 DNA: TGTGCCTGGAGCCGGGGTGGAACTGAAGCTTTCTTT; V gene: TRBV30; clone size: -; J gene: TRBJ1-1; D gene: -
CDR3 protein: CASSLNAGGNQPQHF; CDR3 DNA: TGTGCCAGCAGCTTAAACGCCGGGGGCAATCAGCCCCAGCATTTT; V gene: TRBV11-2; clone size: -; J gene: TRBJ1-5; D gene: -
CDR3 protein: CASSLVGVTEAFF; CDR3 DNA: TGCGCCAGCAGCTTGGTGGGGGTCACTGAAGCTTTCTTT; V gene: TRBV5-1; clone size: once; J gene: TRBJ1-1; D gene: -
CDR3 protein: CASSKGQGIDEQFF; CDR3 DNA: TGTGCCAGCAGCAAAGGACAGGGCATTGATGAGCAGTTCTTC; V gene: TRBV7-9; clone size: -; J gene: TRBJ2-1; D gene: TRBD1
CDR3 protein: CASSRGTVSNQPQHF; CDR3 DNA: TGTGCCAGTAGTAGGGGGACAGTTAGCAATCAGCCCCAGCATTTT; V gene: TRBV19; clone size: -; J gene: TRBJ1-5; D gene: TRBD1
CDR3 protein: CASSSGYNRVQYF; CDR3 DNA: TGTGCCAGCAGCTCGGGATACAACAGGGTTCAGTACTTC; V gene: TRBV7-6; clone size: -; J gene: TRBJ2-4; D gene: -
CDR3 protein: CASSLNPGSNTEAFF; CDR3 DNA: TGCGCCAGCAGCTTGAATCCGGGCTCGAACACTGAAGCTTTCTTT; V gene: TRBV5-1; clone size: -; J gene: TRBJ1-1; D gene: -
CDR3 protein: CASSEVTAYNEQFF; CDR3 DNA: TGTGCCAGCAGTGAAGTGACGGCATACAATGAGCAGTTCTTC; V gene: TRBV6-1; clone size: -; J gene: TRBJ2-1; D gene: -
CDR3 protein: CASGADPPYGYTF; CDR3 DNA: TGTGCCAGCGGGGCAGACCCTCCCTATGGCTACACCTTC; V gene: TRBV2; clone size: -; J gene: TRBJ1-2; D gene: -
CDR3 protein: CAWRTGQLGYEQYF; CDR3 DNA: TGTGCCTGGAGGACCGGACAGCTCGGATACGAGCAGTACTTC; V gene: TRBV30; clone size: few; J gene: TRBJ2-7; D gene: -
CDR3 protein: CASSVGLLNTEAFF; CDR3 DNA: TGTGCCAGCAGCGTAGGACTGCTGAACACTGAAGCTTTCTTT; V gene: TRBV9; clone size: -; J gene: TRBJ1-1; D gene: -
CDR3 protein: CASSPAGTGVSGELFF; CDR3 DNA: TGTGCCAGCTCACCAGCCGGGACAGGGGTCTCCGGGGAGCTGTTTTTT; V gene: TRBV18; clone size: -; J gene: TRBJ2-2; D gene: TRBD1
CDR3 protein: CASSVGSGKKGYTF; CDR3 DNA: TGTGCCAGCAGTGTGGGATCAGGGAAGAAAGGCTACACCTTC; V gene: TRBV6-1; clone size: -; J gene: TRBJ1-2; D gene: -
CDR3 protein: CASSLDNRGGTQYF; CDR3 DNA: TGTGCCAGCAGCTTGGATAACCGCGGGGGGACCCAGTACTTC; V gene: TRBV5-4; clone size: -; J gene: TRBJ2-5; D gene: TRBD2
CDR3 protein: CASSVGSAGGQADTQYF; CDR3 DNA: TGTGCCAGCAGCGTAGGGTCGGCGGGGGGGCAGGCAGATACGCAGTATTTT; V gene: TRBV9; clone size: once; J gene: TRBJ2-3; D gene: TRBD2
CDR3 protein: CASSVGGPSTDTQYF; CDR3 DNA: TGTGCCAGCAGCGTCGGGGGGCCTAGCACAGATACGCAGTATTTT; V gene: TRBV7-2; clone size: -; J gene: TRBJ2-3; D gene: -
CDR3 protein: CASSRPSGGTETQYF; CDR3 DNA: TGTGCCAGCAGCCGGCCTAGCGGGGGAACGGAGACCCAGTACTTC; V gene: TRBV6-6; clone size: -; J gene: TRBJ2-5; D gene: TRBD2
CDR3 protein: CASSVLGDPYQPQHF; CDR3 DNA: TGTGCCAGCAGCGTCCTGGGGGACCCCTATCAGCCCCAGCATTTT; V gene: TRBV9; clone size: -; J gene: TRBJ1-5; D gene: -
CDR3 protein: CASRRGQGSTGELFF; CDR3 DNA: TGTGCCAGCCGGAGGGGACAGGGTTCCACCGGGGAGCTGTTTTTT; V gene: TRBV6-1; clone size: -; J gene: TRBJ2-2; D gene: TRBD1
CDR3 protein: CASSQETYGGAMNQPQHF; CDR3 DNA: TGCGCCAGCAGCCAAGAGACGTATGGAGGGGCGATGAATCAGCCCCAGCATTTT; V gene: TRBV4-1; clone size: -; J gene: TRBJ1-5; D gene: -
CDR3 protein: CASLPDGPYNEQFF; CDR3 DNA: TGTGCCAGCCTCCCTGACGGACCCTACAATGAGCAGTTCTTC; V gene: TRBV2; clone size: once; J gene: TRBJ2-1; D gene: -
CDR3 protein: CASNAYSANTQYF; CDR3 DNA: TGCGCCAGCAATGCCTACTCCGCGAATACGCAGTATTTT; V gene: TRBV10-2; clone size: -; J gene: TRBJ2-3; D gene: -
CDR3 protein: CASSTTGVRETQYF; CDR3 DNA: TGTGCCAGCAGCACGACAGGGGTTCGGGAGACCCAGTACTTC; V gene: TRBV5-6; clone size: -; J gene: TRBJ2-5; D gene: TRBD1
CDR3 protein: CASSLMRESGYTF; CDR3 DNA: TGTGCCAGCAGCTTGATGAGGGAGAGTGGCTACACCTTC; V gene: TRBV5-5; clone size: -; J gene: TRBJ1-2; D gene: -
CDR3 protein: CASSPRGGNIDEQYF; CDR3 DNA: TGCGCCAGCAGCCCCCGTGGGGGAAACATCGACGAGCAGTACTTC; V gene: TRBV5-1; clone size: -; J gene: TRBJ2-7; D gene: -
CDR3 protein: CATSRDRGRFPGYTF; CDR3 DNA: TGTGCCACCAGCAGAGATCGGGGGAGATTCCCTGGCTACACCTTC; V gene: TRBV15; clone size: -; J gene: TRBJ1-2; D gene: -
CDR3 protein: CASSTGRGNTIYF; CDR3 DNA: TGTGCCAGCAGCACAGGGCGTGGAAACACCATATATTTT; V gene: TRBV7-8; clone size: few; J gene: TRBJ1-3; D gene: -
CDR3 protein: CAWKPGQTNTEAFF; CDR3 DNA: TGTGCCTGGAAACCGGGACAAACGAACACTGAAGCTTTCTTT; V gene: TRBV30; clone size: -; J gene: TRBJ1-1; D gene: -
CDR3 protein: CSVETGQGAGGYTF; CDR3 DNA: TGCAGCGTTGAGACGGGACAGGGGGCTGGGGGCTACACCTTC; V gene: TRBV29-1; clone size: -; J gene: TRBJ1-2; D gene: TRBD1
CDR3 protein: CASSLEGVGGYNEQFF; CDR3 DNA: TGTGCCAGCAGCTTAGAAGGGGTCGGGGGGTACAATGAGCAGTTCTTC; V gene: TRBV11-1; clone size: -; J gene: TRBJ2-1; D gene: TRBD2
CDR3 protein: CASSPGSGPGGAFF; CDR3 DNA: TGTGCCAGCAGCCCCGGCTCAGGGCCAGGTGGAGCTTTCTTT; V gene: TRBV14; clone size: -; J gene: TRBJ1-1; D gene: -
CDR3 protein: CATHSIQGVLVDGYTF; CDR3 DNA: TGTGCCACTCACTCTATCCAGGGTGTTTTAGTGGATGGCTACACCTTC; V gene: TRBV19; clone size: -; J gene: TRBJ1-2; D gene: -
CDR3 protein: CASSPEQSILYQPQHF; CDR3 DNA: TGTGCCAGCTCACCGGAACAGTCTATCCTTTATCAGCCCCAGCATTTT; V gene: TRBV18; clone size: -; J gene: TRBJ1-5; D gene: -
CDR3 protein: CASRGQGRGTEAFF; CDR3 DNA: TGTGCCAGCAGGGGACAGGGCCGGGGGACTGAAGCTTTCTTT; V gene: TRBV27; clone size: -; J gene: TRBJ1-1; D gene: TRBD1
CDR3 protein: CASRGGPYEQYF; CDR3 DNA: TGTGCCAGCAGGGGCGGACCCTACGAGCAGTACTTC; V gene: TRBV25-1; clone size: once; J gene: TRBJ2-7; D gene: -
CDR3 protein: CASSVGRTSVSDTQYF; CDR3 DNA: TGTGCCAGCAGCGTGGGGAGGACTAGCGTTTCGGATACGCAGTATTTT; V gene: TRBV9; clone size: -; J gene: TRBJ2-3; D gene: TRBD2
CDR3 protein: CASSYSLDNSPLHF; CDR3 DNA: TGTGCCAGCAGTTACAGCCTCGATAATTCACCCCTCCACTTT; V gene: TRBV6-6; clone size: -; J gene: TRBJ1-6; D gene: -
CDR3 protein: CASSLDGGNSPLHF; CDR3 DNA: TGTGCCAGCAGCTTAGATGGCGGGAATTCACCCCTCCACTTT; V gene: TRBV11-2; clone size: -; J gene: TRBJ1-6; D gene: -
CDR3 protein: CSVKRDRDRVNEQFF; CDR3 DNA: TGCAGCGTCAAGCGGGACAGGGATCGAGTCAATGAGCAGTTCTTC; V gene: TRBV29-1; clone size: -; J gene: TRBJ2-1; D gene: TRBD1
CDR3 protein: CAIRPGTHNSPLHF; CDR3 DNA: TGTGCCATCAGGCCCGGGACACATAATTCACCCCTCCACTTT; V gene: TRBV10-3; clone size: few; J gene: TRBJ1-6; D gene: -
CDR3 protein: CSAGITDTQYF; CDR3 DNA: TGCAGTGCTGGCATAACAGATACGCAGTATTTT; V gene: TRBV20-1; clone size: -; J gene: TRBJ2-3; D gene: -
CDR3 protein: CSVEDPASDRTGNTIYF; CDR3 DNA: TGCAGCGTTGAAGACCCCGCCAGCGATAGAACTGGAAACACCATATATTTT; V gene: TRBV29-1; clone size: -; J gene: TRBJ1-3; D gene: -
CDR3 protein: CASSRPGRGNTEAFF; CDR3 DNA: TGCGCCAGCAGCCGGCCAGGGAGAGGGAACACTGAAGCTTTCTTT; V gene: TRBV4-1; clone size: -; J gene: TRBJ1-1; D gene: -
CDR3 protein: CSARQGAEAFF; CDR3 DNA: TGCAGTGCTAGACAGGGGGCTGAAGCTTTCTTT; V gene: TRBV20-1; clone size: -; J gene: TRBJ1-1; D gene: TRBD1
CDR3 protein: CASRYESSYNSPLHF; CDR3 DNA: TGTGCCAGCAGGTACGAGAGCTCCTATAATTCACCCCTCCACTTT; V gene: TRBV2; clone size: -; J gene: TRBJ1-6; D gene: -
CDR3 protein: CASSPGPLGNEQFF; CDR3 DNA: TGTGCCAGCAGCCCCGGGCCCTTAGGTAATGAGCAGTTCTTC; V gene: TRBV6-5; clone size: -; J gene: TRBJ2-1; D gene: -
CDR3 protein: CASSFHHSNQPQHF; CDR3 DNA: TGTGCCAGCAGTTTTCACCATAGCAATCAGCCCCAGCATTTT; V gene: TRBV28; clone size: -; J gene: TRBJ1-5; D gene: -
CDR3 protein: CSVWTGNQPQHF; CDR3 DNA: TGCAGCGTTTGGACAGGGAATCAGCCCCAGCATTTT; V gene: TRBV29-1; clone size: -; J gene: TRBJ1-5; D gene: TRBD1